A selection of T cell receptor beta chains follows, all from one sample in a study of resident and recirculating memory T cells in vitiligo. The data were produced by immunoSEQ multiplex PCR, yet TCRdb's version contains in-frame clones alone and is incomplete. The data contain more than 65,000 clones, approximately 93% of them seen just once; the ten biggest clones take up 4.9%. Sequenced sample: blood. The origin of the receptors is a male donor with vitiligo. Both conserved end residues are part of each CDR3. Each record gives: clone size, V gene, J gene, D gene, CDR3 DNA, CDR3 protein. A D gene is named only where the DNA matches it firmly. Size is stated for part of the rows, as once, few or many counts, or as a class when the clone is expanded.

-	TRBV7-3	TRBJ1-5	-	TGTGCCAGCAGCTTTTCCGCCGGGCAGCCCCAGCATTTT	CASSFSAGQPQHF
-	TRBV7-2	TRBJ1-3	TRBD1	TGTGCCAGCAGCCCCCGGTTCCCAGGGGGTAGCTCTGGAAACACCATATATTTT	CASSPRFPGGSSGNTIYF
-	TRBV6-1	TRBJ2-3	TRBD2	TGTGCCAGCTCGGGCGGGGGGGATCCAGATACGCAGTATTTT	CASSGGGDPDTQYF
once	TRBV27	TRBJ2-7	-	TGTGCCAGCAGTTTATCGCCGAGGGACGAGCAGTACTTC	CASSLSPRDEQYF
-	TRBV2	TRBJ2-1	TRBD2	TGTGCCAGCCAGGGACTAGCCTACAATGAGCAGTTCTTC	CASQGLAYNEQFF
-	TRBV15	TRBJ2-5	-	TGTGCCACCAGCAGAGAGCGGGGCCCAGGGACCCAGTACTTC	CATSRERGPGTQYF
few	TRBV6-6	TRBJ2-7	TRBD2	TGTGCCAGCAGTTACTCGACGGGGGGTCCCTACGAGCAGTACTTC	CASSYSTGGPYEQYF
-	TRBV5-6	TRBJ1-5	TRBD1	TGTGCCAGCAGTGGCACGGGACAGGGGCACCTGGCCCAGCATTTT	CASSGTGQGHLAQHF
-	TRBV14	TRBJ2-1	-	TGTGCCAGCAGCCGCCCGACACACCCCAATGAGCAGTTCTTC	CASSRPTHPNEQFF
-	TRBV5-6	TRBJ1-5	-	TGTGCCAGCAGCTTGGGCAGAAGCAATCAGCCCCAGCATTTT	CASSLGRSNQPQHF
-	TRBV18	TRBJ1-3	-	TGTGCCAGCTCATCTGGACAGAGCTCTGGAAACACCATATATTTT	CASSSGQSSGNTIYF
-	TRBV4-2	TRBJ1-3	TRBD1	TGTGCCAGCGGCGGTCAGGGGGCTGGAAACACCATATATTTT	CASGGQGAGNTIYF
-	TRBV7-3	TRBJ1-1	-	TGTGCCAGCAGCCTAGGGGTGGATACTGAAGCTTTCTTT	CASSLGVDTEAFF
-	TRBV6-5	TRBJ2-6	-	TGTGCCAGCAGCCCCCGGTACGCTGGGGCCAACGTCCTGACTTTC	CASSPRYAGANVLTF
few	TRBV9	TRBJ1-1	-	TGTGCCAGCAGCGTAGGAGGTTATTTATCGATGAACACTGAAGCTTTCTTT	CASSVGGYLSMNTEAFF
-	TRBV29-1	TRBJ1-2	-	TGCAGCGTGGGGGCAGGGGATGGCTACACCTTC	CSVGAGDGYTF
-	TRBV5-1	TRBJ2-7	TRBD1	TGCGCCAGCAGCCCCGGGACAGGGCCCTACGAGCAGTACTTC	CASSPGTGPYEQYF
-	TRBV7-6	TRBJ2-2	TRBD1	TGTGCCAGCAGCTCGGGACAGGGGGCCGGGGAGCTGTTTTTT	CASSSGQGAGELFF
-	TRBV29-1	TRBJ2-7	-	TGCAGCGTACACCAAGACTACGAGCAGTACTTC	CSVHQDYEQYF
-	TRBV29-1	TRBJ2-6	-	TGCAGCGTCACTTCAGGGGGGCGAGGCAACGTCCTGACTTTC	CSVTSGGRGNVLTF
-	TRBV4-3	TRBJ1-4	-	TGCGCCAGCAGCCAGACACCACAAGCGGGCAGCGGTGAAAAACTGTTTTTT	CASSQTPQAGSGEKLFF
-	TRBV5-1	TRBJ2-3	-	TGCGCCAGCAGCTTGGGAGTAGCCTTCTCTAGCACAGATACGCAGTATTTT	CASSLGVAFSSTDTQYF
-	TRBV9	TRBJ1-1	TRBD1	TGTGCCAGCAGCTCGGGGCCAGGGGGCAGGAGGACTGAAGCTTTCTTT	CASSSGPGGRRTEAFF
-	TRBV10-1	TRBJ1-2	-	TGCGCCAGCAGTGAGGCAGTAACCAACTATGGCTACACCTTC	CASSEAVTNYGYTF
-	TRBV5-5	TRBJ1-2	TRBD1	TGTGCCAGCAGCTTGGACAGGGGATCGGAGGGCTACACCTTC	CASSLDRGSEGYTF
-	TRBV15	TRBJ2-3	TRBD1	TGTGCCACCAGCAGGGGAAGAGGAGGACAGGGTGTAACAGATACGCAGTATTTT	CATSRGRGGQGVTDTQYF
once	TRBV7-2	TRBJ2-7	TRBD1	TGTGCCAGCAGCGAGACAGGGCGCTACGAGCAGTACTTC	CASSETGRYEQYF
once	TRBV7-6	TRBJ2-7	-	TGTGCCAGCAGCTTAGGTATAGCGTGGGAGCAGTACTTC	CASSLGIAWEQYF
-	TRBV2	TRBJ1-1	-	TGTTCCAGCAGTGAGGGTCCGAGCCGGAAAACAGCAAACTCAGAAGCTTTCTTT	CSSSEGPSRKTANSEAFF
-	TRBV9	TRBJ1-3	-	TGTGCCAGCAGCGTAGGTAGCACTGGAAACACCATATATTTT	CASSVGSTGNTIYF
-	TRBV6-1	TRBJ2-7	-	TGTGCCAGCACCGGGACACTCTCCTACGAGCAGTACTTC	CASTGTLSYEQYF
-	TRBV7-9	TRBJ2-7	-	TGTGCCAGCAGCTTAGTTTGGGGAGATGGCCCCTACGAGCAGTACTTC	CASSLVWGDGPYEQYF
-	TRBV2	TRBJ2-7	-	TGTGCCAGCAGTGAAGCGTTATCAGGCGAGCAGTACTTC	CASSEALSGEQYF
-	TRBV6-6	TRBJ1-5	-	TGTGCCAGCAGTCCCGGGGCTTCGGGGGGTCAGCCCCAGCATTTT	CASSPGASGGQPQHF
-	TRBV6-5	TRBJ1-2	-	TGTGCCAGCAGGATGGGGGGACCTAACTATGGCTACACCTTC	CASRMGGPNYGYTF
-	TRBV18	TRBJ2-3	-	TGTGCCAGCTCAGGGAGTTTCGGCACAGATACGCAGTATTTT	CASSGSFGTDTQYF
-	TRBV5-1	TRBJ1-6	TRBD1	TGCGCCAGCAGCTTAATGACCGGGACAGGGGGTTCACCCCTCCACTTT	CASSLMTGTGGSPLHF
-	TRBV27	TRBJ1-5	-	TGTGCCAGCAGTTTATCGCCCGCCAGGGATCAGCCCCAGCATTTT	CASSLSPARDQPQHF
-	TRBV5-1	TRBJ2-2	-	TGCGCCAGCAGCTTGTATGCAGGGAACACCGGGGAGCTGTTTTTT	CASSLYAGNTGELFF
-	TRBV12-5	TRBJ2-2	-	TGTGCTAGTGGCGGTAGAGCGGCCGGGGAGCTGTTTTTT	CASGGRAAGELFF
few	TRBV4-3	TRBJ2-2	TRBD1	TGCGCCAGCAGCCAAGATGTGGGGACAGGGTCTTCCCACCGCCTAACCGGGGAGCTGTTTTTT	CASSQDVGTGSSHRLTGELFF
-	TRBV25-1	TRBJ2-5	-	TGTGCCACAAACTTAGGATGGGGCCGCCAAGAGACCCAGTACTTC	CATNLGWGRQETQYF
once	TRBV5-5	TRBJ1-1	-	TGTGCCAGCAGCTTTTTGGCAGGGTTGGCTGAAGCTTTCTTT	CASSFLAGLAEAFF
-	TRBV6-1	TRBJ2-5	-	TGTGCCAGCAGTGAACGGTGGCCAGGGGAGACCCAGTACTTC	CASSERWPGETQYF